This passage covers 10 T cell receptor beta chains from one sample sequenced in a study of T cell changes during pregnancy in multiple sclerosis. The table came from immunoSEQ multiplex PCR; TCRdb's copy has only in-frame clones and leaves some out. The sample consists of more than 55,000 clones, over 75% of them appearing once. Sequenced material: peripheral blood, taken in the first trimester of pregnancy. These receptor sequences come from a female donor in good health, enrolled as a control in a pregnancy study.

Only a few counts were recorded for this clone. This chain uses TRBV4-1 with TRBJ1-6, with D hard to call. The V and J ends lost 4 bases and 7 bases respectively, with 20 bases between them. Germline-derived CDR1 and CDR2 are MGHRA and YSYEKL. This CDR3 is 17 amino acids long. The DNA of the CDR3 is TGCGCCAGCAGCCGGTTAAGCGAGGCCAACGGGAATTCACCCCTCCACTTT. Translation: CASSRLSEANGNSPLHF.

This clone was counted only a few times. The rearrangement links TRBV23-1 to TRBJ2-7; 7 bases match TRBD2. TRBV23-1 is marked as an open reading frame, function uncertain. V gave up 1 base and J gave up 2 bases; unmatched junction bases: 8. The CDR3 has 16 residues. CDR3 sequence reads: CASSQFCGSETYEQYF. CDR3 DNA: TGCGCCAGCAGTCAATTTTGCGGGAGTGAGACCTACGAGCAGTACTTC.

The chain links TRBV21-1 to TRBJ2-7; the table's D call, TRBD1, has no DNA check behind it. TRBV21-1 is annotated as a pseudogene. The CDR3 loop spans 17 amino acids. CDR3 in DNA: TGTGCCAGCAGCAAAAGCTACCGGGACAGGAGGACCTACGAGCAGTACTTC. It translates to CASSKSYRDRRTYEQYF.

The chain carries TRBV5-4 and TRBJ2-2; tentative D call: TRBD1 (6 bases). With 2 bases removed from V and 3 bases from J, the gap between germline ends came to 14 bases. CDR3 length: 16 amino acids. Germline lookup yields CDR1 SGHNT and CDR2 YYREEE (reference sequence). CDR3 loop: CASSFDGTIDTGELFF. Written as DNA, the CDR3 is TGTGCCAGCAGCTTTGATGGGACAATAGACACCGGGGAGCTGTTTTTT. Filled out from reference TRBV5-4 and TRBJ2-2, the complete variable domain reads ETGVTQSPTHLIKTRGQQVTLRCSSQSGHNTVSWYQQALGQGPQFIFQYYREEENGRGNFPPRFSGLQFPNYSSELNVNALELDDSALYLCASSFDGTIDTGELFFGEGSRLTVL.

This rearrangement joins TRBV27 to TRBJ2-7; TRBD1 agrees at 9 bases. In germline, CDR1 is MNHEY, CDR2 SMNVEV (reference sequence). This CDR3 has 14 amino acids. The J segment lost 4 bases and the V segment lost 4 bases, leaving 5 bases of the junction unmatched. CDR3: CASSSRTGVYEQYF. The DNA for the CDR3 is TGTGCCAGCAGTTCCCGGACAGGGGTGTACGAGCAGTACTTC.

This clone was detected only a few times. CDR3 sequence (DNA): TGTGCTAGTGGTTTGCCGGATGTTAGCCCGGGGAATGAAAAACTGTTTTTT. Protein sequence: CASGLPDVSPGNEKLFF. The chain carries TRBV12-5 and TRBJ1-4; unclear D gene. V shed 2 bases and J shed 5 bases, with 18 bases lying between them. CDR3 length: 17 amino acids. Germline CDR1 and CDR2: LGHNT and FRNRAP.

The J gene is TRBJ1-2, the V gene TRBV18; 8 bases match TRBD1. This CDR3 has 16 residues. Germline CDR1 and CDR2: KGHSH and LQKENI. J gave up 6 bases and V 2 bases, and 11 bases lay outside the gene matches. The CDR3 sequence: CASSPSTGTGLDGYTF. The CDR3 DNA sequence: TGTGCCAGCTCACCATCGACCGGGACAGGTCTCGATGGCTACACCTTC.

The chain links TRBV18 to TRBJ2-1; 8 nucleotides align to TRBD2. The CDR3 is made up of 16 amino acids. The germline CDR1 and CDR2 sequences are KGHSH and LQKENI. The J segment lost 8 bases and the V segment lost 3 bases, leaving 12 bases of the junction unmatched. In DNA, the CDR3 is TGTGCCAGCTCACCCCCGATTGCGGGAGGTAGGCATGAGCAGTTCTTC. Amino acids: CASSPPIAGGRHEQFF.

The chain links TRBV21-1 to TRBJ2-3; the DNA was not used to check the table's D call, TRBD2. TRBV21-1 is labeled a pseudogene. The CDR3 contains 15 residues. Written as DNA, the CDR3 is TGTGCCAGCAGCAATAGGAGACCAGCCACAGATACGCAGTATTTT. Encoded protein: CASSNRRPATDTQYF.

V and J are TRBV30 and TRBJ1-5; 12 bases fit TRBD1. Trimming at V came to 1 base and at J to 3 bases, leaving 7 bases not matched to a gene. The germline V gene has CDR1 GTSNPN and CDR2 SVGIG (reference sequence). This CDR3 is built from 17 residues. CDR3: CAWSERWGQGANQPQHF. As DNA, the CDR3 is TGTGCCTGGAGTGAGCGGTGGGGACAGGGGGCCAATCAGCCCCAGCATTTT.